This T cell receptor (beta chain) comes out of a study of T cell responses to AZD1222 COVID-19 vaccine. Study-level information: Second doses at about 4 or about 12 weeks were pooled. The study's findings and limits: Donors, mostly white British, included more females; clonal diversity was possibly underestimated. After two AZD1222 doses, spike-specific TCR breadth and depth rose versus day 0.

Clones were read by immunoSEQ multiplex PCR, and TCRdb kept only the in-frame ones, dropping some. The sample yields 90,000 to 150,000 clones, approximately 87% seen once. Of note for this clone: Its matching antigen is unknown. One end of the junction does not line up with germline, which may come from a read error.

Sample: peripheral blood, taken on day 0 of AZD1222 vaccination. This receptor was identified in an adult in good health.

CDR3 bases: TGTGCCAGCAGTTTCCCGGGACAGGGCCCACTCAATCGGCCCCAGCATTTT. As protein: CASSFPGQGPLNRPQHF. The chain carries TRBV28 and TRBJ1-5; 9 bases match TRBD1. This CDR3 has 17 amino acids. Germline V gene sequence: CDR1 MDHEN, CDR2 SYDVKM.